Detailed here is one T cell receptor (beta chain). Its antigen remains unknown. The sample is drawn from a study of OX40 agonist ivuxolimab in advanced cancers. Background on the study: A history of anti-PD-1, anti-PD-L1 or anti-CTLA-4 therapy was acceptable, and approximately 41% had some. Partial responses were observed in three patients, of whom one had hepatocellular carcinoma and two had cutaneous melanoma.

The germline V gene encodes CDR1 SGHRS and CDR2 YFSETQ. V was pared by 4 bases and J by 7 bases, with 7 bases of the junction left unmatched. The CDR3 totals 14 residues. The method was immunoSEQ multiplex PCR; TCRdb's version includes in-frame clones alone and lacks a portion of them. The table lists some 74,000 clones, approximately 91% of them singletons. Regarding the study as a whole: In general, CD8+ T cells held more expanded clones than CD4+ did, on average.

This rearrangement joins TRBV5-1 to TRBJ2-5, with 10 bases aligning to TRBD1. The receptor's source is an adult with an advanced solid tumor such as melanoma, head and neck, liver or kidney cancer. The specimen was CD4+ or CD8+ T cells sorted from blood, collected in a trial of the OX40 agonist ivuxolimab. The CDR3 DNA reads as TGCGCCAGCAGCCAGGACAGGGGGACTGGGACCCAGTACTTC. Its protein product is CASSQDRGTGTQYF.